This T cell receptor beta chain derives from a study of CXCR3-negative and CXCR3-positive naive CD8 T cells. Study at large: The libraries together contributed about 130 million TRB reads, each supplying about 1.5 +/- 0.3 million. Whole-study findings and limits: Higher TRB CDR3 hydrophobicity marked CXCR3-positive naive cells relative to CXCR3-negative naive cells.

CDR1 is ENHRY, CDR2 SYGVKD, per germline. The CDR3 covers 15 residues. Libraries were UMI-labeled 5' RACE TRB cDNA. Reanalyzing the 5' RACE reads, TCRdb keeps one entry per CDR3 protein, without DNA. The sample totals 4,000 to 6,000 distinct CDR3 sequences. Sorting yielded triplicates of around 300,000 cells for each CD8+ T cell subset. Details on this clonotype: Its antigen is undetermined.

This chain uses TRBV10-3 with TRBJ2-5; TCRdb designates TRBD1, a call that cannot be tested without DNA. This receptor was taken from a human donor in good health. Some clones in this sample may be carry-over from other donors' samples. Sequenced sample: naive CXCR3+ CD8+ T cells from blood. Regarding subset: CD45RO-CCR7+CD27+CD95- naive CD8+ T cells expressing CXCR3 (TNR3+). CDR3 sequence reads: CAIGRQGTQMGTQYF.